The T cell receptor (beta chain) under discussion was sequenced for a study of shared clonotypes between healthy human individuals. Sorted-subset replicate PCR reactions contained about 200 ng DNA, corresponding to tens of thousands of T cell genomes. Assay used: immunoSEQ multiplex PCR; TCRdb lists only in-frame clones, some missing. The sample has a few million clones, over 85% seen once. Trimming cost V 5 bases and J 1 base; bases outside gene matches: 4. There are 14 residues in the CDR3. Per the germline V gene, CDR1 is SGHTA and CDR2 is FQGNSA. A remark on this clone: Other DNA variants within this sample encode the same CDR3.

The receptor was isolated from a young man in good health. The rearrangement joins TRBV7-2 to TRBJ1-1; 7 bases agree with TRBD1. The sample comprised naive CD4+ T cells sorted from blood. Noted subset: CD45RA+ positively selected. For the CDR3, the DNA is TGTGCCAGCAGCGTAAGACAGGGGAACACTGAAGCTTTCTTT. Translated, it gives CASSVRQGNTEAFF.